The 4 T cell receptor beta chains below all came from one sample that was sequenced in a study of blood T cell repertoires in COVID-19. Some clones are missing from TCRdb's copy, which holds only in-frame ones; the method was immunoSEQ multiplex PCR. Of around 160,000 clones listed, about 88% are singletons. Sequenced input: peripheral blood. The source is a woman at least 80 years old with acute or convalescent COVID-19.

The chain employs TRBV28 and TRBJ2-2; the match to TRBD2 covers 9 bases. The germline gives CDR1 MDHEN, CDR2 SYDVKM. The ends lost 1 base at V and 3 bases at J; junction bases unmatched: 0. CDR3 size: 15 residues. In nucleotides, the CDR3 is TGTGCCAGCAGTTTATTAGCGGGAGACACCGGGGAGCTGTTTTTT. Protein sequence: CASSLLAGDTGELFF.

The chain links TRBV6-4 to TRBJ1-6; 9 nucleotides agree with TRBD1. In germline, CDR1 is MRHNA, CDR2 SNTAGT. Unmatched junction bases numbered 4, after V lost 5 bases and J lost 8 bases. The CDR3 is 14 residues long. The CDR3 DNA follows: TGTGCCAGCAGTACAGACAGGGGGGATTCACCCCTCCACTTT. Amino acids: CASSTDRGDSPLHF.

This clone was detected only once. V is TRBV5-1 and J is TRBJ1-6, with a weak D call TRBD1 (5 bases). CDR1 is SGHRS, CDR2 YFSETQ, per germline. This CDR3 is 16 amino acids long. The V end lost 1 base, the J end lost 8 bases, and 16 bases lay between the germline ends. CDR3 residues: CASSLLRDFLHSPLHF. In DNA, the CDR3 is TGCGCCAGCAGCTTGCTCAGGGACTTCCTCCATTCACCCCTCCACTTT.

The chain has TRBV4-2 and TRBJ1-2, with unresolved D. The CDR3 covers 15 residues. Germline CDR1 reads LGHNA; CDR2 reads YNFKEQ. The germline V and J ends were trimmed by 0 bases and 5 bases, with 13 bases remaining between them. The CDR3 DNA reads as TGTGCCAGCAGCCAAGAGAGAGGGTCACGGTATGGCTACACCTTC. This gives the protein CASSQERGSRYGYTF.